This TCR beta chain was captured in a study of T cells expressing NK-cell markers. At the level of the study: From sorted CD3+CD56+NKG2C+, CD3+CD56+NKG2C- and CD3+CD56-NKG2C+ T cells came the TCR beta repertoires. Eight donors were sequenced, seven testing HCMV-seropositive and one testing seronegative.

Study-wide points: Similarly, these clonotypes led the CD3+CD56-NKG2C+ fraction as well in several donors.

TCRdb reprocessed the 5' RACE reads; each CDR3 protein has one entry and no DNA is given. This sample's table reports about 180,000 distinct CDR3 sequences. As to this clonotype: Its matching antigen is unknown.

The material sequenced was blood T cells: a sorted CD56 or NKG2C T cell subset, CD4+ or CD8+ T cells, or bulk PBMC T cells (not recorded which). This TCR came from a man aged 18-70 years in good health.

CDR3 amino acids: CASSLPGEGPYNEQFF. The chain combines TRBV27 with TRBJ2-1; TCRdb calls TRBD2, which cannot be checked without DNA. Germline V gene sequence: CDR1 MNHEY, CDR2 SMNVEV (reference sequence). The CDR3 is 16 residues long.